This T cell receptor (beta chain) was sequenced in a study of T cells in localized non-small cell lung cancer (dated by TCRdb to 2018 to 2021). For context, the study as a whole: Comparing tumors with uninvolved tumor-adjacent lungs, the study looked at the T cell repertoires of hundreds of patients with early-stage NSCLC. The mean age of the NSCLC patients was around 65 years, with roughly 120 men and around 110 women. All 240 or so NSCLC patients in the cohort were treatment-naive and had localized lung tumors that were resected.

Two independent pathologists confirmed that the uninvolved adjacent lung, which was taken at least 2 cm from the tumor margin, was free of atypia. At diagnosis, tumor, uninvolved tumor-adjacent lung and peripheral blood were collected and then preserved as a mix of FFPE and fresh-frozen material. The research as a whole found: Of the top 100 tumor clones, a median of approximately 60 were detected in paired uninvolved adjacent lung; under 35 were also among that lung's top 100. Higher T cell density in blood was associated with longer overall survival, whereas higher clonality in adjacent lung was associated with shorter survival. Because the study design was exploratory, TCR variables were selected using unadjusted p-values without false-discovery rate correction. Uninvolved tumor-adjacent lung showed the highest T cell clonality, higher than tumor, which suggests more focused antigenic responses in the uninvolved tumor-adjacent lung. Because multi-region tumor sequencing was not performed, intratumor heterogeneity could not be ruled out.

The immunoSEQ Assay was used to sequence TCR beta CDR3 regions from DNA. In the source study's methods: To compute T cell density, TCR beta template counts were normalized to usable DNA, which was estimated by amplifying housekeeping genes. Richness was estimated with the preseqR package, extrapolating to 400,000 templates for PBMC samples and 120,000 templates for tissue samples. Clonality was defined by subtracting Pielou's evenness from one. To identify tissue-enriched TCRs, differential abundance testing was run on productive amino-acid clonotypes with a minimum total count of 5 and an alpha of 0.1. The Jaccard Index and the Morisita Overlap Index were used to measure repertoire overlap between compartments. TCR beta CDR3s were clustered by GLIPH together with public tetramer-defined viral CDR3s, and at least three viral sequences plus V-gene enrichment were required for viral motifs. Entries here come from immuneACCESS through TCRdb and include only in-frame sequences with V and J called. Some clones fail to appear in such tables; in the studies checked, an unresolved V gene covers under half of the shortfall, and the cause of the remainder is unknown. The V and J calls and clone size come from that table; D and trimming were worked out from the DNA. This sample has around 1,800 clones in its table, and under 30% of those were observed once. The top ten hold about 29% of the sample.

On this clone itself: What antigen it recognizes has not been identified. Within one base of it there is no much larger clone, and no base qualities were kept.

The sample in question was normal lung tissue next to the tumor, obtained before any cancer treatment. This TCR came from a male donor older than 55 with stage II squamous cell lung carcinoma.

CDR3 loop: CASSRGTGKETQYF. The DNA sequence is TGTGCCAGCTCACGGGGGACAGGGAAGGAGACCCAGTACTTC. This sequence uses TRBV18 and TRBJ2-5, with 9 middle bases fitting TRBD1. The germline V gene supplies CDR1 KGHSH and CDR2 LQKENI. For this chain, trimming is 4 bases at the V end and 5 bases at the J end, and the number of junction bases without a gene match is 5. The CDR3 starts with the cysteine, ends with the phenylalanine, and has 14 residues. Of the read, only the CDR3 DNA is kept; its 42 bases are in frame from base 1.